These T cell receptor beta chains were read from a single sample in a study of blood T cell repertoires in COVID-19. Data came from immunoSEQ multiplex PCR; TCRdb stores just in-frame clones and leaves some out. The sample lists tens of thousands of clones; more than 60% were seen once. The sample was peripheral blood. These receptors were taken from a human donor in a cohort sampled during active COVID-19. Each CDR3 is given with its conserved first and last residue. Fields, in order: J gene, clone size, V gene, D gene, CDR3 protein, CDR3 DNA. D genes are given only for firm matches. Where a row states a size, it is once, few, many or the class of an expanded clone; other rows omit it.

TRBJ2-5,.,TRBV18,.,CASSLSAGQETQYF,TGTGCCAGCTCACTATCAGCAGGCCAAGAGACCCAGTACTTC
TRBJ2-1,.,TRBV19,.,CASSPFGGEQFF,TGTGCCAGTAGTCCATTCGGGGGTGAGCAGTTCTTC
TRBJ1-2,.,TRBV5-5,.,CARGGLGDYGYTF,TGTGCCCGCGGGGGTTTGGGGGACTATGGCTACACCTTC
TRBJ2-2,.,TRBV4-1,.,CASSPGEEAGAGELFF,TGCGCCAGCAGCCCGGGGGAAGAAGCGGGTGCCGGGGAGCTGTTTTTT
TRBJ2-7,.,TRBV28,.,CASSSPAPRAYEQYF,TGTGCCAGCAGTTCCCCGGCGCCGAGGGCCTACGAGCAGTACTTC
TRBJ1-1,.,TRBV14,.,CASKSPRTDEAFF,TGTGCCAGCAAAAGTCCCCGTACAGACGAAGCTTTCTTT
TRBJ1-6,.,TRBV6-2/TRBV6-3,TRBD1,CASSAGQAPNSPLHF,TGTGCCAGCAGCGCGGGACAGGCCCCAAATTCACCCCTCCACTTT
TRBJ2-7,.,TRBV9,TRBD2,CASSLAGQFYEQYF,TGTGCCAGCAGCCTAGCGGGACAATTCTACGAGCAGTACTTC
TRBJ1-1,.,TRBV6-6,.,CASNEETGNTEAFF,TGTGCCAGCAACGAGGAGACAGGGAACACTGAAGCTTTCTTT
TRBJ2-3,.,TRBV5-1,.,CASSLVGGDSTDTQYF,TGCGCCAGCAGCTTGGTAGGCGGGGATAGCACAGATACGCAGTATTTT
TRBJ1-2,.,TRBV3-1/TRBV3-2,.,CASSLGASAYGYTF,TGTGCCAGCAGCCTTGGGGCGTCGGCCTATGGCTACACCTTC
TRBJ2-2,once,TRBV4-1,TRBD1,CASSQGVRGGVGTGELFF,TGCGCCAGCAGCCAAGGAGTTAGAGGGGGCGTCGGCACCGGGGAGCTGTTTTTT
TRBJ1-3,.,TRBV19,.,CASSNGGSGNTIYF,TGTGCCAGTAGTAACGGTGGCTCTGGAAACACCATATATTTT
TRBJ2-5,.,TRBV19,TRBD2,CASSPIGTTQETQYF,TGTGCCAGTAGTCCAATAGGGACTACCCAAGAGACCCAGTACTTC
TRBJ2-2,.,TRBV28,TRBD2,CASQAGARTGELFF,TGTGCCAGCCAAGCGGGAGCGCGCACCGGGGAGCTGTTTTTT
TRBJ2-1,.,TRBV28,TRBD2,CASRGGLAGSNEQFF,TGTGCCAGCAGGGGGGGACTAGCGGGTTCAAATGAGCAGTTCTTC
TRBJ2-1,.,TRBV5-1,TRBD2,CASSLPGLAGVDEQFF,TGCGCCAGCAGCCTACCGGGACTAGCGGGAGTCGATGAGCAGTTCTTC
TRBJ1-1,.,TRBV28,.,CASLWGVNTEAFF,TGTGCCAGCCTCTGGGGGGTGAACACTGAAGCTTTCTTT
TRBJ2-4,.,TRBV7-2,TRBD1,CASSLDKDRGYKNIQYF,TGTGCCAGCAGCTTAGATAAAGACAGGGGTTACAAAAACATTCAGTACTTC
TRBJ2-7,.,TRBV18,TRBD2,CASSPPPLLAPTYEQYF,TGTGCCAGCTCACCCCCGCCTCTACTAGCGCCCACCTACGAGCAGTACTTC
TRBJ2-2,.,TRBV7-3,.,CASSLRHNTGELFF,TGTGCCAGCAGCTTAAGACACAACACCGGGGAGCTGTTTTTT
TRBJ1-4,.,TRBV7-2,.,CASSLAEGVEKLFF,TGTGCCAGCAGCTTAGCTGAGGGTGTTGAAAAACTGTTTTTT
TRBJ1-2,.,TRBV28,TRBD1,CASSIQPGGVYGYTF,TGTGCCAGCAGTATCCAACCAGGGGGCGTATATGGCTACACCTTC
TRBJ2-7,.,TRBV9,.,CASSAQDSPTYEQYF,TGTGCCAGCAGCGCCCAGGACAGCCCTACCTACGAGCAGTACTTC
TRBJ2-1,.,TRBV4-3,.,CASSQAGVAFNEQFF,TGCGCCAGCAGCCAAGCAGGGGTGGCCTTCAATGAGCAGTTCTTC
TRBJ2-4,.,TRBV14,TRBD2,CASSQSGGAKNIQYF,TGTGCCAGCAGCCAAAGCGGGGGGGCCAAAAACATTCAGTACTTC
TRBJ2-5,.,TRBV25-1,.,CASSELMRESETQYF,TGTGCCAGCAGTGAATTAATGAGGGAGTCCGAGACCCAGTACTTC
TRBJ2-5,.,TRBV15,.,CATSKGGGGPGETQYF,TGTGCCACCAGCAAAGGGGGGGGAGGGCCTGGAGAGACCCAGTACTTC
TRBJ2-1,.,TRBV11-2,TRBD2,CASSSGLAGGVYNEQFF,TGTGCCAGCAGCTCTGGACTAGCGGGAGGGGTATACAATGAGCAGTTCTTC
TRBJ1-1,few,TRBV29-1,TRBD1,CHAKGAANTEAFF,TGCCACGCGAAGGGGGCAGCGAACACTGAAGCTTTCTTT
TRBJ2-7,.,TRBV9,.,CASSPRGNYEQYF,TGTGCCAGCAGCCCCAGGGGAAACTACGAGCAGTACTTC
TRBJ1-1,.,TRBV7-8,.,CASSSSRWSGMDTEAFF,TGTGCCAGCAGCTCTTCAAGATGGAGTGGTATGGACACTGAAGCTTTCTTT
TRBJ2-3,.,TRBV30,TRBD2,CAWSRSGRAADTQYF,TGTGCCTGGAGCCGTAGCGGGAGGGCAGCAGATACGCAGTATTTT
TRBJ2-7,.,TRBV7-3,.,CASSPKLEVRLYGDSEQYF,TGTGCCAGCAGCCCCAAGTTGGAGGTCCGTCTTTATGGGGACTCCGAGCAGTACTTC
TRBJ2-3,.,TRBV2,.,CASSVGTRGPTDTQYF,TGTGCCAGCAGTGTCGGGACAAGGGGCCCCACAGATACGCAGTATTTT
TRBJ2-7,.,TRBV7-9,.,CASSRQAYEQYF,TGTGCCAGCAGCCGGCAGGCCTACGAGCAGTACTTC
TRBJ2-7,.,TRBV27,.,CASTTLRGASYEQYF,TGTGCCAGCACCACTTTACGCGGCGCCTCCTACGAGCAGTACTTC
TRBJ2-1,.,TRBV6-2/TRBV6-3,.,CASSPPTKGAEQFF,TGTGCCAGCAGTCCCCCCACCAAGGGAGCAGAGCAGTTCTTC
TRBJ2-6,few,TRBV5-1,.,CASSFGGRTDVLTF,TGCGCCAGCAGCTTTGGAGGGAGAACAGACGTCCTGACTTTC
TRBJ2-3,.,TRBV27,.,CASSLRSGGDTQYF,TGTGCCAGCAGTTTAAGGTCAGGGGGGGATACGCAGTATTTT
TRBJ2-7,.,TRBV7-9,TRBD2,CASSSGLAGGGQYF,TGTGCCAGCAGCTCGGGACTAGCGGGAGGCGGGCAGTACTTC
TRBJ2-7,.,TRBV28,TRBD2,CASSLFLAGASYEQYF,TGTGCCAGCAGTTTATTTTTAGCGGGAGCCTCCTACGAGCAGTACTTC
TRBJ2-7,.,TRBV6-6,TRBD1,CASSRTAGTVREQYF,TGTGCCAGCAGTCGAACCGCCGGGACAGTCCGGGAGCAGTACTTC
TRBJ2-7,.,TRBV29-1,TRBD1,CSGGGTGGMIEQYF,TGCAGCGGTGGGGGGACAGGGGGGATGATAGAGCAGTACTTC
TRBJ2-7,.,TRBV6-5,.,CASSSDRLSYEQYF,TGTGCCAGCAGTTCGGACAGACTCTCCTACGAGCAGTACTTC